This T cell receptor beta chain was sequenced in a study of blood T cells in healthy people across ages. The use of a sample-barcoded 5' primer and a J-beta primer mix characterized a second PCR of 7 to 11 cycles. TCRdb fed the 5' RACE reads into MiXCR, producing one record per CDR3 protein. The data show 750,000 or so distinct CDR3 sequences, around 25% seen once. Only a few counts were recorded for this clonotype. Germline CDR1 and CDR2: KGHDR and SFDVKD. The CDR3 has 13 amino acids. Trimming took off 1 base at V and 6 bases at J, with 9 bases between the two ends. The same data also contributed to another study, on T cells of mothers and their children. That source notes: A few healthy Caucasian mothers gave samples, and so did their six children.

The sequence derives from a boy aged 5 to 17 in good health. The chain employs TRBV24-1 and TRBJ2-7; unclear D gene. Material: blood. The CDR3 protein is CATSDFSGSEQYF. DNA for the CDR3: TGTGCCACCAGTGATTTCTCTGGAAGCGAGCAGTACTTC.